This TCR beta chain stems from a study of blood T cell repertoires in COVID-19 (dated by TCRdb to the early 2020s). With regard to the full study: Samples from collaborators originated in the United States, Italy and Spain and spanned both the acute and convalescent phases of COVID-19. The material from the prospective study consisted of cDNA or gDNA derived from T cells, B-cell-depleted T cells, or PBMCs. Deeply sampled blood TCRbeta repertoires from subjects exposed to, actively infected with, or recovered from COVID-19 were included in the dataset. The repertoires were made available in a free public database intended to serve as a resource for research on the immune response to SARS-CoV-2. The samples were drawn from two sources: the first 160 participants of the ongoing ImmuneRACE study, and 1,200 or so subjects contributed by 6 global collaborators. A de-identified subject ID, COVID-19 status, age in years and sex were almost always included in the sample metadata. Where available, HLA class I and class II types were obtained from metadata supplied by the sample provider rather than from assay-based typing. Study-wide conclusions, independent of this receptor: How much clinical and demographic metadata was included differed by source and by participant, and the metadata was provided uncurated.

This clone was counted a single time. It lacks a known antigen. Base-call qualities are not available, and no considerably larger clone is one nucleotide away. TCRbeta CDR3 regions were amplified from genomic DNA using the immunoSEQ Assay, a bias-controlled multiplex PCR. The published analysis was carried out like this. The number of nucleated cells in each sample was estimated by amplification of reference gene primers within the assay. To quantify the absolute abundance of each unique TCRbeta CDR3 rearrangement, sequence reads were collapsed and filtered. For each sample, productive Simpson clonality was calculated as the square root of Simpson's diversity index over productive rearrangements. TCRdb took over this immuneACCESS table, retaining in-frame rearrangements with V and J assigned. Such tables are incomplete; in checked studies, under half of the missing clones stem from an unresolved V gene, and the remainder is unexplained. D and trimming come from the DNA, and the V and J calls and clone size come from that table. The sample data list 170,000 or so clones, and roughly 87% of these were observed just once. The biggest ten clones account for over 7% of the sample.

Participants in the prospective study were enrolled through a virtual design, were aged roughly 18 to 100 years, and lived in 20 to 30 United States geographic areas. Cohort assignment in the prospective study relied on participant-reported clinical history from a screening survey and a study questionnaire. Recovered participants in ImmuneRACE Cohort 3 were defined as having two consecutive negative NP/OP PCR tests, clearance from a healthcare professional, or resolution of symptoms. In the prospective study, mobile phlebotomists collected whole blood, serum and a nasopharyngeal or oropharyngeal swab from each participant. Participants in the prospective study had the option to provide additional blood draws and questionnaires over an approximately two-month period. Blood samples from the prospective study were shipped frozen or at room temperature prior to DNA extraction. The junction carries 10 bases between V and J, which are trimmed by 1 base and 0 bases respectively. Measured from the cysteine to the phenylalanine, the CDR3 is 16 residues long. The sequence is cut down to CDR3 DNA, 48 bases in frame from base 1. Taken from the germline V gene, the CDR1 and CDR2 loops are SGHVS and FQNEAQ.

The chain links TRBV7-8 with TRBJ1-3; the D gene cannot be resolved reliably. The sequenced material came from PBMCs or T cells enriched from blood (not recorded which). The clonotype comes from a woman aged 45-59 years who had recovered from COVID-19. The sequence in DNA is TGTGCCAGCAGCTTAGGCAGGACTCGCTCTGGAAACACCATATATTTT. Its amino acids are CASSLGRTRSGNTIYF.